Shown below are 23 T cell receptor beta chains from a single sample sequenced in a study of T cell responses to AZD1222 COVID-19 vaccine. Sequencing used immunoSEQ multiplex PCR; TCRdb keeps in-frame clones, though not all of them. The sample consists of some 180,000 clones, roughly 91% of them appearing once. The specimen was peripheral blood, collected 28 days after the second dose of the MenACWY control vaccine. The receptor source for this set is an adult who received the MenACWY meningococcal vaccine as a control.

V gene TRBV7-2 combines with J gene TRBJ1-5; D might be TRBD1 (5 bases). Per the germline V gene, CDR1 is SGHTA and CDR2 is FQGNSA. V lost 6 bases, J lost 3 bases, and 9 bases lay in between. The CDR3 is 13 residues long. The CDR3 DNA reads TGTGCCAGCAGTATACAGGACAATCAGCCCCAGCATTTT. As protein: CASSIQDNQPQHF.

This chain's CDR3 is CASSQSHGYTF. For the CDR3, the DNA is TGTGCCAGCAGCCAATCCCATGGCTACACCTTC. V gene TRBV3-1 (or the pseudogene TRBV3-2) combines with J gene TRBJ1-2; D unresolved. This CDR3 comprises 11 residues. CDR1 LGHDT and CDR2 YNNKEL come from the germline V gene (reference sequence). Trimming removed 2 bases from V and 6 bases from J, with 4 bases in between.

This chain links TRBV3-1 (or the pseudogene TRBV3-2) with TRBJ1-5; no reliable D call. The CDR3 is made up of 14 amino acids. Between the trimmed V and J ends, which lost 1 base and 5 bases, there was a span of 9 bases. Germline lookup yields CDR1 LGHDT and CDR2 YNNKEL (reference sequence). The CDR3 DNA reads TGTGCCAGCAGCCAAGGTCTAGGGTATCAGCCCCAGCATTTT. It translates to CASSQGLGYQPQHF.

This rearrangement joins TRBV30 to TRBJ2-7, with 8 bases fitting TRBD1. CDR1 is GTSNPN and CDR2 is SVGIG in the germline V gene (reference sequence). This CDR3 comprises 14 residues. With V trimmed by 0 bases and J by 3 bases, 4 bases remained unmatched. DNA of the CDR3: TGTGCCTGGAGTGTAACAGGGGGGAACTACGAGCAGTACTTC. Amino acid sequence: CAWSVTGGNYEQYF. Filled out from reference TRBV30 and TRBJ2-7, the complete variable domain reads SQTIHQWPATLVQPVGSPLSLECTVEGTSNPNLYWYRQAAGRGLQLLFYSVGIGQISSEVPQNLSASRPQDRQFILSSKKLLLSDSGFYLCAWSVTGGNYEQYFGPGTRLTVT.

The chain uses TRBV10-1 and TRBJ1-4; 8 bases line up with TRBD1. The CDR3 is 15 amino acids. The junction had 4 bases not matched to a gene; V was cut back by 4 bases and J by 3 bases. Germline CDR1 is WNHNN and CDR2 is SYGVQD (reference sequence). The CDR3 nucleotides are TGCGCCAGCAGTGGATTGACAGGGGCTAATGAAAAACTGTTTTTT. Encoded protein: CASSGLTGANEKLFF.

The V and J genes are TRBV30 and TRBJ1-1, with 7 bases fitting TRBD1. The germline gives CDR1 GTSNPN, CDR2 SVGIG (reference sequence). The CDR3 consists of 14 residues. The V and J ends lost 8 bases and 0 bases, in that order; junction bases with no gene match: 9. DNA of the CDR3: TGTGCCGTGGAAAGAAGGGGGCTGAACACTGAAGCTTTCTTT. Encoded protein: CAVERRGLNTEAFF. The variable domain in full, with the rest retrieved from reference TRBV30 and TRBJ1-1, is SQTIHQWPATLVQPVGSPLSLECTVEGTSNPNLYWYRQAAGRGLQLLFYSVGIGQISSEVPQNLSASRPQDRQFILSSKKLLLSDSGFYLCAVERRGLNTEAFFGQGTRLTVV.

This rearrangement joins TRBV28 to TRBJ1-2, with TRBD1 matching 9 bases. The germline V gene has CDR1 MDHEN and CDR2 SYDVKM. This CDR3 is 14 amino acids long. The V gene end was trimmed by 1 base and the J gene end by 4 bases; junction bases not matched to a gene: 1. For the CDR3, the DNA is TGTGCCAGCAGTTTATACAGGGGGCTCTATGGCTACACCTTC. It yields the protein CASSLYRGLYGYTF.

CDR3: CASREGVNSPLHF. CDR3 in DNA: TGTGCCAGCAGGGAGGGGGTTAATTCACCCCTCCACTTT. The V gene is TRBV6-4, the J gene TRBJ1-6, with D possibly TRBD1 on 6 matching bases. Trimming removed 6 bases at V and 6 bases at J, with 9 bases between. Per germline, CDR1 MRHNA and CDR2 SNTAGT. The CDR3 is made up of 13 amino acids.

This clone turned up a few times. The chain uses TRBV21-1 and TRBJ2-7; the table's D call of TRBD2 was not tested on the DNA. TRBV21-1 constitutes a pseudogene. This CDR3 has 14 residues. CDR3 protein: CASSNRGTRCEQYF. The CDR3 nucleotides are TGTGCCAGCAGCAACCGGGGTACGCGATGCGAGCAGTACTTC.

This chain links TRBV29-1 with TRBJ1-2; unclear D gene. The CDR3 has 13 residues. The V end was cut by 6 bases, the J end by 2 bases, with 13 bases between. Germline V lookup: CDR1 SQVTM, CDR2 ANQGSEA. CDR3 sequence: CSVGWGTNYGYTF. As DNA, the CDR3 is TGCAGCGTGGGTTGGGGTACCAACTATGGCTACACCTTC. Filled out from reference TRBV29-1 and TRBJ1-2, the complete variable domain reads SAVISQKPSRDICQRGTSLTIQCQVDSQVTMMFWYRQQPGQSLTLIATANQGSEATYESGFVIDKFPISRPNLTFSTLTVSNMSPEDSSIYLCSVGWGTNYGYTFGSGTRLTVV.

The chain has TRBV18 and TRBJ1-4, with D maybe TRBD1 (6 bases). V lost 1 base to trimming and J lost 0 bases, with 9 bases between them. The length of the CDR3 is 16 residues. The germline CDR1 and CDR2 sequences are KGHSH and LQKENI. CDR3 bases: TGTGCCAGCTCACCACGGACAGTTGCAACTAATGAAAAACTGTTTTTT. This sequence encodes CASSPRTVATNEKLFF.

This rearrangement joins TRBV20-1 to TRBJ1-5; D unclear. The CDR3 runs to 16 residues. V lost 3 bases to trimming and J lost 2 bases, with 17 bases between them. The germline gives CDR1 DFQATT, CDR2 SNEGSKA (reference sequence). Written as DNA, the CDR3 is TGCAGTGCTAGTCGAGGTTTAGGGCGCGGCAATCAGCCCCAGCATTTT. It translates to CSASRGLGRGNQPQHF.

The J gene is TRBJ1-6, the V gene TRBV19; a possible D gene is TRBD1 (5 bases). The CDR3 has 14 amino acids. With 6 bases removed from V and 7 bases from J, the gap between germline ends came to 13 bases. Germline V gene data show CDR1 as LNHDA and CDR2 as SQIVND (reference sequence). The CDR3 region is CASRGMGGNSPLHF. As DNA, the CDR3 is TGTGCCAGTAGGGGCATGGGGGGGAATTCACCCCTCCACTTT.

The J gene is TRBJ2-3, the V gene TRBV28, with D perhaps assigned TRBD1 or TRBD2 (5 bases each). CDR3 length equals 16 residues. Between the trimmed V and J ends, which lost 4 bases and 0 bases, there was a span of 14 bases. Germline CDR1 MDHEN, CDR2 SYDVKM. The CDR3 nucleotides read TGTGCCAGCAGTTCCCCGGGGACCACAAGCACAGATACGCAGTATTTT. Protein sequence: CASSSPGTTSTDTQYF.

CDR3 region: CASSLGTPSTDTQYF. CDR3 in DNA: TGCGCCAGCAGCTTGGGGACACCGAGCACAGATACGCAGTATTTT. The chain is built from TRBV5-1 and TRBJ2-3; D may be TRBD1 (5 bases). The CDR3 length is 15 residues. Per the germline V gene, CDR1 is SGHRS and CDR2 is YFSETQ. Trimming took off 0 bases at V and 0 bases at J, with 8 bases between the two ends.

The V and J genes are TRBV2 and TRBJ2-2; D uncertain. Trimming pared 3 bases from V and 6 bases from J, leaving 14 bases between. The CDR3 runs to 15 residues. Germline V gives CDR1 SNHLY, CDR2 FYNNEI. The CDR3 loop is CASSEQRFAPGELFF. CDR3 bases: TGTGCCAGCAGTGAGCAAAGGTTCGCCCCCGGGGAGCTGTTTTTT. The whole variable domain, remainder taken from reference TRBV2 and TRBJ2-2, is EPEVTQTPSHQVTQMGQEVILRCVPISNHLYFYWYRQILGQKVEFLVSFYNNEISEKSEIFDDQFSVERPDGSNFTLKIRSTKLEDSAMYFCASSEQRFAPGELFFGEGSRLTVL.

The genes are TRBV30 and TRBJ2-1; 11 bases are a match to TRBD2. The CDR3 loop spans 16 amino acids. With V trimmed by 2 bases and J by 9 bases, 12 bases remained unmatched. Germline-derived CDR1 and CDR2 are GTSNPN and SVGIG (reference sequence). Here the CDR3 reads CAWSLGTSGSLGEQFF. CDR3 nucleotides: TGTGCCTGGAGTCTCGGGACTAGCGGAAGCCTCGGTGAGCAGTTCTTC.

This rearrangement joins TRBV18 to TRBJ1-4, with TRBD1 as a possible D gene (5 bases). Germline loops: CDR1 KGHSH, CDR2 LQKENI. This CDR3 spans 15 amino acids. Trimming took 0 bases from V and 5 from J, leaving 10 bases between them. CDR3 DNA sequence: TGTGCCAGCTCACCACCGGGACTGAGGAATGAAAAACTGTTTTTT. Translating gives CASSPPGLRNEKLFF.

V gene TRBV19 combines with J gene TRBJ2-1; 8 nucleotides align to TRBD2. CDR1 is LNHDA and CDR2 is SQIVND in the germline V gene (reference sequence). The CDR3 covers 15 residues. Trimming cost V 5 bases and J 1 base; bases outside gene matches: 4. The CDR3 here is CASSPRGGSYNEQFF. The CDR3 DNA follows: TGTGCCAGTAGTCCTCGGGGGGGTTCCTACAATGAGCAGTTCTTC.

The V call is TRBV5-8, the J call TRBJ1-5, with a tentative D call TRBD1 (5 bases). Germline lookup yields CDR1 SGHTS and CDR2 YDEGEE. The CDR3 covers 13 residues. Trimming left V 4 bases short and J 7 bases short, with 12 bases between. The CDR3 reads CASSRGLEQPQHF. In DNA form, the CDR3 reads TGTGCCAGCAGCAGGGGTCTGGAGCAGCCCCAGCATTTT.

The V call is TRBV7-8, the J call TRBJ1-2; D ambiguous. CDR1 and CDR2 from the germline V gene are SGHVS and FQNEAQ. This CDR3 region has 13 residues. Deletions cut 3 bases from V and 9 bases from J, with 14 bases between. In DNA form, the CDR3 reads TGTGCCAGCAGCTTCGGGGAGGTGGGCAGCTACACCTTC. Translation gives CASSFGEVGSYTF. Variable domain in full (rest from reference TRBV7-8 and TRBJ1-2): GAGVSQSPRYKVAKRGQDVALRCDPISGHVSLFWYQQALGQGPEFLTYFQNEAQLDKSGLPSDRFFAERPEGSVSTLKIQRTQQEDSAVYLCASSFGEVGSYTFGSGTRLTVV.

This chain connects TRBV5-1 to TRBJ1-1; 9 bases agree with TRBD1. J gave up 3 bases and V 4 bases, and 13 bases lay outside the gene matches. This CDR3 region has 17 residues. Germline values: CDR1 SGHRS, CDR2 YFSETQ. DNA of the CDR3: TGCGCCAGCAGCCCTGAACCACCCGGACAGGGGTACACTGAAGCTTTCTTT. It codes for CASSPEPPGQGYTEAFF.

The chain couples TRBV5-5 to TRBJ1-1, with 11 positions matching TRBD1. This CDR3 spans 15 amino acids. From germline, CDR1 is SGHKS and CDR2 YYEKEE (reference sequence). After removal of 4 bases from V and 5 bases from J, the junction contained 7 bases not matched to a gene. CDR3 in DNA: TGTGCCAGCAGCATCGGACAGGGGGCGTTTACTGAAGCTTTCTTT. Amino acids: CASSIGQGAFTEAFF. Full variable domain (missing parts from reference TRBV5-5 and TRBJ1-1): DAGVTQSPTHLIKTRGQQVTLRCSPISGHKSVSWYQQVLGQGPQFIFQYYEKEERGRGNFPDRFSARQFPNYSSELNVNALLLGDSALYLCASSIGQGAFTEAFFGQGTRLTVV.